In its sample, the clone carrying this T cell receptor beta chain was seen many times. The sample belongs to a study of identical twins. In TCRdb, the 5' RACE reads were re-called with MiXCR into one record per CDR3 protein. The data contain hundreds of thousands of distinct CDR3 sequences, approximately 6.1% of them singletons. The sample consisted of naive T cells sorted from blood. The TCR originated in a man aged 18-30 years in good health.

The CDR3 loop is CSAPEGRSSTDTQYF. CDR3 nucleotide sequence: TGCAGTGCTCCGGAGGGCAGATCTAGCACAGATACGCAGTATTTT. The V call is TRBV20-1, the J call TRBJ2-3; D might be TRBD2 (6 bases). The germline gives CDR1 DFQATT, CDR2 SNEGSKA (reference sequence). The germline V and J ends were trimmed by 5 bases and 0 bases, with 15 bases remaining between them. This CDR3 has 15 residues.